What follows is one T cell receptor (beta chain) and its context. Its antigen is currently not known. No base quality values were provided; no much bigger clone lies one nucleotide off. This specimen comes from a study of blood T cell repertoires in COVID-19 (dated by TCRdb to 2020 to 2021). About the full investigation: Samples from collaborators originated in the United States, Italy and Spain and spanned both the acute and convalescent phases of COVID-19. The prospective study material was composed of cDNA or gDNA derived from T cells, B-cell-depleted T cells, or PBMCs. Subjects who had been exposed to COVID-19, were actively infected with it, or had recovered from it provided the deeply sampled blood TCRbeta repertoires that made up the dataset. The repertoires were made available in a free public database intended to serve as a resource for research on the immune response to SARS-CoV-2. Sample metadata almost always included a de-identified subject ID, COVID-19 status, age in years and sex. Where available, HLA class I and class II types were obtained from metadata supplied by the sample provider rather than from assay-based typing. The samples were drawn from two sources: the first 160 participants of the ongoing ImmuneRACE study, and some 1,300 subjects contributed by 6 global collaborators. The study at large found these results: The quantity of clinical and demographic metadata differed by source and by participant and was supplied without curation.

V was cut back by 2 bases and J by 0 bases, leaving a gap of 5 bases between them. CDR1 LGHDT and CDR2 YNNKEL are derived from the germline V gene (reference sequence). Inclusive of the bounding cysteine and phenylalanine, the CDR3 is 14 residues long. Only the CDR3 region is kept as DNA, spanning 42 bases read in frame from base 1. Samples from volunteer blood donors who had recovered from COVID-19 were contributed by a second Seattle source. Each collaborating institution followed its own protocols to collect whole blood in K2EDTA tubes. For TCRbeta analysis, collaborator samples were shipped as frozen whole blood, as isolated PBMCs, or as DNA extracted from either sample type. TCRbeta CDR3 regions were amplified from genomic DNA using the immunoSEQ Assay, a bias-controlled multiplex PCR. Concerning the study's data processing: The number of nucleated cells in each sample was estimated by amplification of reference gene primers within the assay. To quantify the absolute abundance of each unique TCRbeta CDR3 rearrangement, sequence reads were collapsed and filtered. For each sample, productive Simpson clonality was calculated as the square root of Simpson's diversity index over productive rearrangements. Here the immuneACCESS table is served through TCRdb, limited to in-frame sequences with V and J called. Missing clones are a known gap in these copies; in checked studies unresolved V genes cover under half, and the rest lacks a known reason. V, J and clone size reflect that table, while D and trimming were determined from the DNA. The sample table contains around 270,000 clones; only one count was recorded for roughly 84% of them. The ten largest clones capture over 1.5% of the sample.

The V gene is TRBV3-1 (or the pseudogene TRBV3-2) and the J gene is TRBJ1-5; there is no confident call for the D gene. This TCR was recovered from a woman aged 35 to 49 who had recovered from COVID-19. The sequenced sample consisted of peripheral blood. The DNA reads as follows: TGTGCCAGCAGCCAATCCTATAGCAATCAGCCCCAGCATTTT. It is translated as CASSQSYSNQPQHF.